This T cell receptor beta chain was profiled in a study of vaccination and CD4 T cells after COVID-19. A remark on this clonotype: Its target is not known.

The Oncomine TCR Beta short-read assay sequenced DNA from cultured CD4+ T cells. TCRdb re-analysed the PCR reads in MiXCR, keeping a single row per CDR3 protein. The sample has roughly 13,000 distinct CDR3 sequences, 55% seen once; the top ten hold over 15%. The treatment here: approximately 9-day PBMC culture with coronavirus spike peptide pools or control peptides (ViraFEST assay). The ViraFEST method relied on peptide pools to expand antigen-specific T cells, followed by TCR sequencing. Study conclusions and caveats: Relatively few convalescent patients were studied, without early post-infection timepoints.

CDR3 length equals 15 residues. Trimming cost V 4 bases and J 2 bases, with 12 bases left between them. The J gene is TRBJ1-5, the V gene TRBV12-3 or TRBV12-4; D is undetermined. The clonotype originates from a human donor who had recovered from COVID-19. Sequencing was carried out using CD4+ T cells from blood, cultured in vitro. In DNA form, the CDR3 reads TGTGCCAGCAGTTCCTCGGACGGGGGCAATCAGCCCCAGCATTTT. It codes for CASSSSDGGNQPQHF.